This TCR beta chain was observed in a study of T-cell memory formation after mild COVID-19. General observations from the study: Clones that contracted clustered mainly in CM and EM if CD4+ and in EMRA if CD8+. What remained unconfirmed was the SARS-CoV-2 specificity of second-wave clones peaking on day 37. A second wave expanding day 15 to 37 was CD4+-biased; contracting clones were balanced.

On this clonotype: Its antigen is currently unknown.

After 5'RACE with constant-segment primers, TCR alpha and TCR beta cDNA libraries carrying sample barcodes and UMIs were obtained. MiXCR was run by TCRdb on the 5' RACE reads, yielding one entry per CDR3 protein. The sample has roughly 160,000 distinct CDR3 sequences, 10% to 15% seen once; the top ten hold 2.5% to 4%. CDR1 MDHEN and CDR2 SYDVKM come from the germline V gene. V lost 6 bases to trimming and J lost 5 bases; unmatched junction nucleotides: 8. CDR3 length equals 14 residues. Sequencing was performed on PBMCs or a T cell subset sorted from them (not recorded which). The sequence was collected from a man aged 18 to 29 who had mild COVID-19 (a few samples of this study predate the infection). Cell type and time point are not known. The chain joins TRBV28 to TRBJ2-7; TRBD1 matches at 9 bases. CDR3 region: CASSPIGTGHEQYF. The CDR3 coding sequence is TGTGCCAGCAGCCCAATCGGGACAGGGCACGAGCAGTACTTC. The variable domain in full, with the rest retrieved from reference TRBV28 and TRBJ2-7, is DVKVTQSSRYLVKRTGEKVFLECVQDMDHENMFWYRQDPGLGLRLIYFSYDVKMKEKGDIPEGYSVSREKKERFSLILESASTNQTSMYLCASSPIGTGHEQYFGPGTRLTVT.